The 6 T cell receptor beta chains in this list originate from one sample, sequenced in a study of OX40 agonist ivuxolimab in advanced cancers. Data came from immunoSEQ multiplex PCR; TCRdb stores just in-frame clones and leaves some out. The sample yields about 53,000 clones, roughly 83% seen once. Source: CD4+ or CD8+ T cells sorted from blood, taken in a trial of the OX40 agonist ivuxolimab. Every receptor here comes from an adult with an advanced solid tumor such as melanoma, head and neck, liver or kidney cancer.

The CDR3 DNA reads TGTGCCAGCAGTCCCACACAGGGAGGGTCCTACGAGCAGTACTTC. Its translation is CASSPTQGGSYEQYF. The V and J genes are TRBV27 and TRBJ2-7; D possibly corresponds to TRBD2 (7 bases). CDR1 and CDR2 from the germline V gene are MNHEY and SMNVEV (reference sequence). V was clipped by 5 bases and J by 1 base, with 15 bases between them. CDR3 length equals 15 residues.

The V gene is TRBV28, the J gene TRBJ2-1; D remains unclear. Germline-derived CDR1 and CDR2 are MDHEN and SYDVKM. V was shortened by 5 bases and J by 0 bases, with 11 bases between the two germline ends. This CDR3 region has 15 residues. CDR3: CASSGFGSSYNEQFF. The CDR3 bases are TGTGCCAGCAGTGGTTTCGGGTCCTCCTACAATGAGCAGTTCTTC.

The CDR3 region has the DNA TGCAGCGCCATTAATGAGCGTTCTTCCACTGAAGCTTTCTTT. It is translated as CSAINERSSTEAFF. The chain employs TRBV29-1 and TRBJ1-1; no clear D. This CDR3 spans 14 amino acids. The V end was cut by 7 bases, the J end by 4 bases, with 19 bases between. In germline, CDR1 is SQVTM, CDR2 ANQGSEA.

The chain combines TRBV2 with TRBJ1-5; D uncertain. Trimming pared 8 bases from V and 2 bases from J, leaving 10 bases between. CDR3 length: 13 residues. The germline gives CDR1 SNHLY, CDR2 FYNNEI. The CDR3 reads CASGGWGNQPQHF. The CDR3 region has the DNA TGTGCCAGCGGCGGATGGGGCAATCAGCCCCAGCATTTT.

The chain joins TRBV6-6 to TRBJ2-7; 10 bases fit TRBD2. The CDR3 has 15 residues. V lost 5 bases, J lost 1 base, and 5 bases stayed unmatched. Germline V gives CDR1 MNHNY, CDR2 SVGAGI (reference sequence). As DNA, the CDR3 is TGTGCCAGCAGTATGCTAGCGGGAGCTTCCTACGAGCAGTACTTC. Translating gives CASSMLAGASYEQYF.

The chain recombines TRBV5-4 with TRBJ2-4, with 8 bases identical to TRBD2. Germline V gene lookup returns CDR1 SGHNT and CDR2 YYREEE (reference sequence). This CDR3 is built from 16 residues. V lost 4 bases and J lost 0; bases outside the gene matches: 6. CDR3 nucleotide sequence: TGTGCCAGCAGCCCGGGCGGGGGGTTAGCCAAAAACATTCAGTACTTC. Translation: CASSPGGGLAKNIQYF.